The 26 T cell receptor beta chains reported below all come from one sample, sequenced in a study of Ad26.COV2.S vaccination and SARS-CoV-2 variants. Treatment in this sample: roughly 20 received Ad26.COV2.S at low or high dose, single or two shots; 5 received placebo; per-sample allocation not given. All samples were drawn on day 63, counting from the first vaccine or placebo injection. Sequenced by immunoSEQ multiplex PCR; TCRdb stores in-frame clones only, minus some. The table includes 300,000 to 400,000 clones, 65% to 90% detected once. The material sequenced was peripheral blood, taken in a trial of Ad26.COV2.S vaccine versus placebo. These receptors were obtained from a person aged 18 to 65 who received the Ad26.COV2.S COVID-19 vaccine or a placebo.

This chain uses TRBV4-3 with TRBJ2-6, with 8 bases matching TRBD1. The germline gives CDR1 LGHNA, CDR2 YSLEER. This CDR3 has 17 amino acids. The V and J ends lost 1 base and 0 bases, in that order; junction bases with no gene match: 2. The CDR3 DNA reads as TGCGCCAGCAGCCAAGCGGGACAGGTCTCTGGGGCCAACGTCCTGACTTTC. Its translation is CASSQAGQVSGANVLTF.

This clone was counted a single time. V and J are TRBV19 and TRBJ2-7, with TRBD1 matching 11 bases. The trim removed 8 bases at V and 6 bases at J, leaving 12 bases unmatched. Germline V lookup: CDR1 LNHDA, CDR2 SQIVND (reference sequence). This CDR3 has 15 amino acids. This CDR3 reads CASGRRTGGQGEQYF. CDR3 nucleotides: TGTGCCAGTGGCCGCCGGACAGGGGGCCAGGGCGAGCAGTACTTC.

This clone has just a few counts. As DNA, the CDR3 is TGTGCCAGCAGCTCGGGGCCAGCCACAGATACGCAGTATTTT. Protein: CASSSGPATDTQYF. This sequence joins TRBV9 and TRBJ2-3; D tentatively reads TRBD1 or TRBD2 (5 bases each). CDR3 size: 14 residues. V lost 4 bases and J lost 2, with 11 bases in between. Germline lookup yields CDR1 SGDLS and CDR2 YYNGEE.

The rearrangement links TRBV15 to TRBJ2-7, with 7 nucleotides matching TRBD1. CDR1 LNHNV and CDR2 YYDKDF come from the germline V gene (reference sequence). With 3 bases clipped from V and 0 bases from J, the junction kept 5 bases outside the gene matches. The CDR3 length is 15 residues. DNA for the CDR3: TGTGCCACCAGCAGTGGGACAGCCCTCTCCTACGAGCAGTACTTC. Its translation: CATSSGTALSYEQYF.

This chain links TRBV10-3 with TRBJ2-7, with 7 bases identical to TRBD2. This CDR3 has 16 residues. V lost 2 bases and J lost 0; bases outside the gene matches: 7. Germline loops: CDR1 ENHRY, CDR2 SYGVKD. CDR3 sequence (DNA): TGTGCCATCAGTGAGCCAGGACTAGGGGTCTCCTACGAGCAGTACTTC. It specifies CAISEPGLGVSYEQYF.

The chain carries TRBV10-1 and TRBJ2-7; a weak D match, TRBD2 (6 bases). Per the germline V gene, CDR1 is WNHNN and CDR2 is SYGVQD (reference sequence). Trimming stripped 4 bases from V and 4 bases from J, with 11 bases between. CDR3 length equals 13 residues. The CDR3 loop reads CASSAGVRYEQYF. The CDR3 DNA follows: TGCGCCAGCAGTGCGGGGGTCAGGTACGAGCAGTACTTC.

The chain couples TRBV3-1 (or the pseudogene TRBV3-2) to TRBJ1-6; a weak D match, TRBD1 (5 bases). The CDR3 totals 14 residues. The V end was cut by 1 base, the J end by 7 bases, with 8 bases between. In germline, CDR1 is LGHDT, CDR2 YNNKEL (reference sequence). The CDR3 reads CASSQGRTNSPLHF. The CDR3 DNA is TGTGCCAGCAGCCAAGGACGGACAAATTCACCCCTCCACTTT.

V and J are TRBV6-6 and TRBJ1-5; no clear D gene. Germline CDR1 MNHNY, CDR2 SVGAGI (reference sequence). V was trimmed by 5 bases and J by 2 bases, leaving 13 bases between them. The CDR3 runs 15 residues. CDR3 region: CASSINVDRNQPQHF. The CDR3 DNA sequence: TGTGCCAGCAGTATTAACGTGGACCGCAATCAGCCCCAGCATTTT.

This rearrangement joins TRBV4-1 to TRBJ1-1; tentative D call: TRBD1 (5 bases). CDR1 MGHRA and CDR2 YSYEKL come from the germline V gene. The ends were cut back, 4 bases at V and 0 bases at J, with 18 bases in the middle. The length of the CDR3 is 17 residues. This chain's CDR3 is CASSLRVGEGMNTEAFF. For the CDR3, the DNA is TGCGCCAGCAGCCTCAGGGTGGGGGAAGGTATGAACACTGAAGCTTTCTTT.

The sample holds one count of this clone. In DNA form, the CDR3 reads TGTGCCAGCAGCGTAGGCGGGAGGGGATACGAGCAGTACTTC. Protein: CASSVGGRGYEQYF. The rearrangement uses TRBV9 and TRBJ2-7, with TRBD2 matching 9 bases. V lost 0 bases to trimming and J lost 4 bases; unmatched junction nucleotides: 2. This CDR3 has 14 amino acids. CDR1 is SGDLS, CDR2 YYNGEE, per germline.

About this clone: The same CDR3 is also encoded by other DNA sequences in this sample. The chain carries TRBV28 and TRBJ1-5; 10 bases line up with TRBD1. The germline gives CDR1 MDHEN, CDR2 SYDVKM. There are 14 residues in the CDR3. Germline trimming cut 3 bases from V and 6 bases from J; bases unmatched to any gene: 2. CDR3 amino acids: CASSLGQGIQPQHF. The CDR3 DNA sequence: TGTGCCAGCAGTTTGGGACAGGGGATTCAGCCCCAGCATTTT. The full variable domain, completed using reference TRBV28 and TRBJ1-5, is DVKVTQSSRYLVKRTGEKVFLECVQDMDHENMFWYRQDPGLGLRLIYFSYDVKMKEKGDIPEGYSVSREKKERFSLILESASTNQTSMYLCASSLGQGIQPQHFGDGTRLSIL.

This chain joins TRBV25-1 and TRBJ1-6; no reliable D call. The CDR3 is 18 residues long. V shed 2 bases and J shed 4 bases, with 18 bases lying between them. Germline lookup yields CDR1 MGHDK and CDR2 SYGVNS. The CDR3 DNA is TGTGCCAGCAGTGAAATTTATCGGCAGGCCCTATATAATTCACCCCTCCACTTT. It encodes CASSEIYRQALYNSPLHF. The entire variable domain, with the rest obtained from reference TRBV25-1 and TRBJ1-6, is as follows: EADIYQTPRYLVIGTGKKITLECSQTMGHDKMYWYQQDPGMELHLIHYSYGVNSTEKGDLSSESTVSRIRTEHFPLTLESARPSHTSQYLCASSEIYRQALYNSPLHFGNGTRLTVT.

This clone has only one observation. This chain connects TRBV25-1 to TRBJ2-5; 7 bases match TRBD2. This CDR3 spans 15 amino acids. Germline CDR1 is MGHDK and CDR2 is SYGVNS. J gave up 5 bases and V 0 bases, and 6 bases lay outside the gene matches. CDR3 in DNA: TGTGCCAGCAGTGAATATATGGGAGGGCGGGAGACCCAGTACTTC. It specifies CASSEYMGGRETQYF.

The rearrangement links TRBV19 to TRBJ1-5; D might be TRBD1 (5 bases). The CDR3 runs 13 residues. V lost 6 bases, J lost 7 bases, and 13 bases lay in between. Germline assignment: CDR1 LNHDA and CDR2 SQIVND (reference sequence). CDR3 region: CASSETGRQPQHF. DNA of the CDR3: TGTGCCAGTAGCGAAACGGGACGCCAGCCCCAGCATTTT.

V usage is TRBV7-6 and J usage is TRBJ1-6; perhaps TRBD1 as D (6 bases). The V end was cut by 1 base, the J end by 5 bases, with 18 bases between. The CDR3 runs to 18 residues. Germline loops: CDR1 SGHVS, CDR2 FNYEAQ. In DNA form, the CDR3 reads TGTGCCAGCAGCTTAGTCAGCGGGGGGCTATGGGATAATTCACCCCTCCACTTT. Amino acid sequence: CASSLVSGGLWDNSPLHF.

J is TRBJ2-7 and V is TRBV20-1; maybe TRBD2 (6 bases). Germline lookup yields CDR1 DFQATT and CDR2 SNEGSKA (reference sequence). V dropped 3 bases and J dropped 0 bases, with 12 bases sitting between them. This CDR3 is 14 amino acids long. CDR3 amino acids: CSASGGLPSYEQYF. The CDR3 nucleotides are TGCAGTGCTAGTGGGGGACTTCCCTCCTACGAGCAGTACTTC.

The V call is TRBV29-1, the J call TRBJ2-5; D remains unclear. Trimming cost V 5 bases and J 2 bases, with 9 bases left between them. Germline V gene lookup returns CDR1 SQVTM and CDR2 ANQGSEA. This CDR3 has 12 residues. This CDR3 is CSVLTEQETQYF. The CDR3 bases are TGCAGCGTTCTAACAGAACAAGAGACCCAGTACTTC.

V is TRBV19 and J is TRBJ2-3; 7 nucleotides agree with TRBD1. The trim removed 6 bases at V and 1 base at J, leaving 10 bases unmatched. The CDR3 runs to 16 residues. Germline V gene lookup returns CDR1 LNHDA and CDR2 SQIVND (reference sequence). The CDR3 sequence is CASRDPRTGGTDTQYF. The DNA for the CDR3 is TGTGCCAGTAGAGACCCCCGGACAGGAGGCACAGATACGCAGTATTTT.

This clone has only one observation. The rearrangement joins TRBV12-3 or TRBV12-4 to TRBJ1-1; 8 bases align to TRBD1. The J segment lost 11 bases and the V segment lost 3 bases, leaving 2 bases of the junction unmatched. The CDR3 covers 11 residues. This CDR3 is CASSLDRVAFF. The CDR3 bases are TGTGCCAGCAGTTTGGACAGGGTGGCTTTCTTT.

This rearrangement joins TRBV5-1 to TRBJ2-2, with TRBD2 identical over 10 bases. CDR3 length: 20 amino acids. The germline V gene has CDR1 SGHRS and CDR2 YFSETQ. V shed 7 bases and J 3 bases; nucleotides not matched to a gene: 21. CDR3: CASRRDRPSGRAGYTGELFF. The DNA for the CDR3 is TGCGCCAGCCGACGGGACAGGCCGAGCGGGAGGGCCGGGTACACCGGGGAGCTGTTTTTT.

The chain combines TRBV6-5 with TRBJ2-1, with 11 bases that match TRBD2. This CDR3 is 14 amino acids long. From germline, CDR1 is MNHEY and CDR2 SVGAGI. V trimming: 7 bases; J trimming: 7 bases; junction bases outside the gene matches: 6. CDR3 sequence: CASILAGGLNEQFF. CDR3 nucleotide sequence: TGTGCCAGCATTCTAGCGGGGGGTTTGAATGAGCAGTTCTTC.

This chain uses TRBV19 with TRBJ2-4, with TRBD2 matching over 9 bases. The CDR3 is 18 residues long. The germline V gene encodes CDR1 LNHDA and CDR2 SQIVND (reference sequence). V was clipped by 2 bases and J by 0 bases; unmatched bases: 8. The CDR3 region has the DNA TGTGCCAGTAGTATACTAGCGGGATCTTTGCTAGCCAAAAACATTCAGTACTTC. Translating it yields CASSILAGSLLAKNIQYF.

The chain uses TRBV5-8 and TRBJ1-2; D unresolved. Germline V gene sequence: CDR1 SGHTS, CDR2 YDEGEE. Between the trimmed V and J ends, which lost 0 bases and 7 bases, there was a span of 13 bases. The CDR3 loop spans 14 amino acids. In DNA, the CDR3 is TGTGCCAGCAGCTTGGCCGAACAGTGGGGTGGCTACACCTTC. It translates to CASSLAEQWGGYTF. Full variable domain (outside the CDR3, taken from reference TRBV5-8 and TRBJ1-2): EAGVTQSPTHLIKTRGQQATLRCSPISGHTSVYWYQQALGLGLQFLLWYDEGEERNRGNFPPRFSGRQFPNYSSELNVNALELEDSALYLCASSLAEQWGGYTFGSGTRLTVV.

The chain is built from TRBV4-3 and TRBJ1-6, with D unresolved. This CDR3 spans 16 amino acids. CDR1 is LGHNA and CDR2 is YSLEER in the germline V gene. V was clipped by 1 base and J by 0 bases, with 7 bases between them. The CDR3 spells CASSQGGNSYNSPLHF. CDR3 DNA: TGCGCCAGCAGCCAAGGAGGGAACTCCTATAATTCACCCCTCCACTTT.

This chain joins TRBV6-5 and TRBJ2-2; 7 bases match TRBD2. The V and J ends lost 0 bases and 5 bases, in that order; junction bases with no gene match: 6. This CDR3 is 16 amino acids long. CDR1 is MNHEY, CDR2 SVGAGI, per germline. CDR3 in DNA: TGTGCCAGCAGTTACTCGTTTGGGGGGGGAACCGGGGAGCTGTTTTTT. Translated, it gives CASSYSFGGGTGELFF.

This clone has a handful of counts. Within the sample, other DNA sequences also encode this same CDR3. The V and J genes are TRBV27 and TRBJ1-1; 8 nucleotides align to TRBD1. This CDR3 spans 14 amino acids. Germline-derived CDR1 and CDR2 are MNHEY and SMNVEV (reference sequence). The V gene end was trimmed by 3 bases and the J gene end by 0 bases; junction bases not matched to a gene: 0. The CDR3 here is CASSLTGVNTEAFF. CDR3 coding DNA: TGTGCCAGCAGTTTGACAGGGGTGAACACTGAAGCTTTCTTT.